This passage covers 2 T cell receptor beta chains from one sample sequenced in a study of T cells generated in artificial thymic organoids. Semi-nested PCR with reverse primers in the TRAC or TRBC constant regions amplified each chain separately. TCRdb reprocessed the 5' RACE reads via MiXCR and lists one record per CDR3 protein. Of about 5,600 distinct CDR3 sequences listed, over 25% were seen once; the top ten hold approximately 2.2%. The material sequenced was naive CD8+ T cells from blood. Subset defined: CD3+TCRalphabeta+CD8SP T cells; for blood, CD45RO-CCR7+ naive CD8+ T cells. The receptors stem from a human donor who gave cord blood stem cells for thymic organoid culture, a cardiac surgery patient who gave postnatal thymus, or a blood donor (not recorded which).

In this sample, this clonotype is medium-sized. This chain joins TRBV27 and TRBJ2-1; 8 nucleotides line up with TRBD2. J gave up 6 bases and V 5 bases, and 12 bases lay outside the gene matches. This CDR3 is built from 16 residues. Germline CDR1 reads MNHEY; CDR2 reads SMNVEV (reference sequence). The CDR3 reads CASSLVLAGGPNEQFF. The DNA for the CDR3 is TGTGCCAGCAGTCTGGTTTTGGCGGGAGGACCCAATGAGCAGTTCTTC.

Turning to this clonotype: Being one base from a much bigger clone, this may be a read error. The chain links TRBV7-6 to TRBJ1-4; TRBD1 is a possible D gene (6 bases). V lost 8 bases, J lost 4 bases, and 17 bases lay in between. Germline CDR1 SGHVS, CDR2 FNYEAQ. The CDR3 covers 15 residues. The CDR3 DNA sequence: TGTGCCAGCGGCCCGCGGGACAACCTTAATGAAAAACTGTTTTTT. It encodes CASGPRDNLNEKLFF.